This passage covers 6 T cell receptor beta chains from one sample sequenced in a study of Ad26.COV2.S vaccination and SARS-CoV-2 variants. Assay: immunoSEQ multiplex PCR; the TCRdb copy retains only in-frame clones and omits some. The table has more than 300,000 clones, around 85% seen once. As for treatment: about 20 received Ad26.COV2.S at low or high dose, single or two shots; five or six received placebo; per-sample allocation not given. Samples came from day 63 after the first vaccine or placebo injection. This sample comprised peripheral blood, obtained in a trial of Ad26.COV2.S vaccine versus placebo. These receptors were obtained from a person aged 18-60 years who received the Ad26.COV2.S COVID-19 vaccine or a placebo.

V and J are TRBV25-1 and TRBJ1-1; a possible D gene is TRBD1 (6 bases). Germline-derived CDR1 and CDR2 are MGHDK and SYGVNS. V lost 7 bases and J lost 2, with 26 bases in between. This CDR3 comprises 18 residues. As DNA, the CDR3 is TGTGCCAGCACGGGTAAGGGGAGGGACATTGGACCTAACACTGAAGCTTTCTTT. It encodes CASTGKGRDIGPNTEAFF.

The chain links TRBV7-3 to TRBJ2-3, with 13 positions matching TRBD2. V dropped 6 bases and J dropped 4; count of bases not matched to a gene: 7. The CDR3 loop spans 16 amino acids. Germline assignment: CDR1 SGHTA and CDR2 FQGTGA. The CDR3 here is CASRLTSGGAADTQYF. DNA of the CDR3: TGTGCCAGCAGACTAACTAGCGGGGGGGCAGCAGATACGCAGTATTTT.

The chain couples TRBV12-2 to TRBJ1-5. TRBV12-2 is designated a pseudogene. CDR3 size: 16 residues. This CDR3 reads CASRLARGWGNQPQHF. As DNA, the CDR3 is TGTGCAAGTCGCTTAGCGAGGGGTTGGGGCAATCAGCCCCAGCATTTT.

V usage is TRBV19 and J usage is TRBJ1-1; the D is unclear. The CDR3 is made up of 14 amino acids. Germline V CDR1 and CDR2: LNHDA, SQIVND (reference sequence). V lost 5 bases and J 1 base, leaving 11 bases between the germline ends. CDR3 residues: CASSPRHTNTEAFF. In nucleotides, the CDR3 is TGTGCCAGTAGTCCCCGTCATACGAACACTGAAGCTTTCTTT.

This clone was detected once. V usage is TRBV28 and J usage is TRBJ2-7, with 8 bases lining up with TRBD1. The germline V gene has CDR1 MDHEN and CDR2 SYDVKM. The length of the CDR3 is 12 residues. After removal of 6 bases from V and 10 bases from J, the junction contained 8 bases not matched to a gene. Here the CDR3 reads CASSGGQAPQYF. The CDR3 region has the DNA TGTGCCAGCAGCGGGGGACAGGCCCCACAGTACTTC.

The CDR3, as DNA: TGCGCCAGCAGCGACCGCTACTATGGCTACACCTTC. It codes for CASSDRYYGYTF. This chain connects TRBV5-1 to TRBJ1-2, with D uncertain. The germline V and J ends were trimmed by 4 bases and 3 bases, with 7 bases remaining between them. Germline V gives CDR1 SGHRS, CDR2 YFSETQ. The CDR3 runs 12 residues.